A single sample is the source of the 26 T cell receptor beta chains below, sequenced in a study of blood T cell repertoires in COVID-19. Assay: immunoSEQ multiplex PCR; the TCRdb copy retains only in-frame clones and omits some. Of about 140,000 clones listed, over 75% are singletons. The sequenced sample was peripheral blood. These receptors were obtained from a human donor in a cohort sampled during active COVID-19.

V and J are TRBV2 and TRBJ2-7, with 10 bases lining up with TRBD2. CDR3 length equals 13 residues. In germline, CDR1 is SNHLY, CDR2 FYNNEI. Losses at the gene ends were 8 bases for V and 9 bases for J; bases not matched to a gene: 10. CDR3 nucleotides: TGTGCCAGCCTCCCCCAGCGGGAGGGCTCGCAGTACTTC. It encodes CASLPQREGSQYF.

The genes are TRBV2 and TRBJ1-5; no firm D call. The CDR3 sequence is 15 residues long. The V gene's germline CDR1 is SNHLY and CDR2 FYNNEI. V shed 3 bases and J shed 2 bases, with 11 bases lying between them. CDR3 in amino acids: CASSEEAVGNQPQHF. For the CDR3, the DNA is TGTGCCAGCAGTGAGGAGGCAGTGGGCAATCAGCCCCAGCATTTT.

V gene TRBV12-3 or TRBV12-4 combines with J gene TRBJ2-7, with D possibly matching TRBD1 (5 bases). This CDR3 is built from 12 residues. Trimming removed 6 bases from V and 6 bases from J, with 12 bases in between. The CDR3 DNA reads as TGTGCCAGCAGGGCAGGGATGGGCGAGCAGTACTTC. It encodes CASRAGMGEQYF.

This chain joins TRBV11-1 and TRBJ2-1, with D perhaps TRBD2 (5 bases). V lost 2 bases and J lost 8, with 10 bases in between. Germline-derived CDR1 and CDR2 are SGHAT and FQDESV (reference sequence). The CDR3 sequence is 13 residues long. Written as DNA, the CDR3 is TGTGCCAGCAGCTTATTTGGGAGCGATGAGCAGTTCTTC. Residues: CASSLFGSDEQFF.

The chain joins TRBV11-3 to TRBJ2-3; TRBD2 matches at 7 bases. The CDR3 contains 14 residues. Germline V gene lookup returns CDR1 SGHNT and CDR2 YENEEA. Trimming took 1 base from V and 4 from J; bases not matched to a gene: 2. The CDR3 sequence: CASSLGLAADTQYF. The CDR3 nucleotides read TGTGCCAGCAGCTTAGGACTAGCAGCAGATACGCAGTATTTT. The whole variable domain, filled in from reference TRBV11-3 and TRBJ2-3, reads EAGVVQSPRYKIIEKKQPVAFWCNPISGHNTLYWYLQNLGQGPELLIRYENEEAVDDSQLPKDRFSAERLKGVDSTLKIQPAELGDSAVYLCASSLGLAADTQYFGPGTRLTVL.

V gene TRBV11-3 combines with J gene TRBJ2-2; 7 bases are a match to TRBD1. CDR1 SGHNT and CDR2 YENEEA come from the germline V gene. The J segment lost 4 bases and the V segment lost 3 bases, leaving 8 bases of the junction unmatched. The CDR3 loop spans 16 amino acids. CDR3 residues: CASSLRQGIGTGELFF. The CDR3 nucleotides read TGTGCCAGCAGCTTGCGACAGGGTATAGGCACCGGGGAGCTGTTTTTT.

The V call is TRBV7-2, the J call TRBJ1-2; 8 nucleotides agree with TRBD1. CDR1 and CDR2 from the germline V gene are SGHTA and FQGNSA. Trimming at V came to 5 bases and at J to 8 bases, leaving 13 bases not matched to a gene. The CDR3 extends over 15 amino acids. The CDR3 bases are TGTGCCAGCAGCAAAGCGGCCGGACAGGGAGGAGGCTACACCTTC. Its protein product is CASSKAAGQGGGYTF. Complete variable domain (other parts from reference TRBV7-2 and TRBJ1-2): GAGVSQSPSNKVTEKGKDVELRCDPISGHTALYWYRQSLGQGLEFLIYFQGNSAPDKSGLPSDRFSAERTGGSVSTLTIQRTQQEDSAVYLCASSKAAGQGGGYTFGSGTRLTVV.

The rearrangement joins TRBV5-5 to TRBJ1-1; D gene ambiguous. The germline V and J ends were trimmed by 5 bases and 1 base, with 30 bases remaining between them. This CDR3 contains 20 residues. From germline, CDR1 is SGHKS and CDR2 YYEKEE (reference sequence). The CDR3 spells CASSFFPSPVGVVGNTEAFF. CDR3 DNA: TGTGCCAGCAGTTTTTTTCCCTCGCCGGTCGGAGTCGTAGGGAACACTGAAGCTTTCTTT.

J is TRBJ2-7 and V is TRBV6-5; TRBD1 matches at 7 bases. With V trimmed by 5 bases and J by 0 bases, 4 bases remained unmatched. The CDR3 loop spans 14 amino acids. Germline CDR1 MNHEY, CDR2 SVGAGI. The CDR3 coding sequence is TGTGCCAGCAGTACAGGGGCCCGCTCCTACGAGCAGTACTTC. Residues: CASSTGARSYEQYF.

This clone was observed once. The rearrangement joins TRBV30 to TRBJ1-1; D perhaps matches TRBD1 (6 bases). The CDR3 length is 13 residues. Germline values: CDR1 GTSNPN, CDR2 SVGIG (reference sequence). The V end lost 3 bases, the J end lost 1 base, and 9 bases lay between the germline ends. The CDR3 region has the DNA TGTGCCTGGAGGGACAGTGGGAACACTGAAGCTTTCTTT. Translation gives CAWRDSGNTEAFF.

In this sample, this clone turned up once. This chain connects TRBV4-1 to TRBJ2-7, with D possibly TRBD2 on 7 matching bases. The CDR3 spans 15 residues. Trimming pared 2 bases from V and 2 bases from J, leaving 13 bases between. Germline CDR1 MGHRA, CDR2 YSYEKL. The CDR3 coding sequence is TGCGCCAGCAGCCAACAACAGGGACTAACCTACGAGCAGTACTTC. Translation gives CASSQQQGLTYEQYF.

J is TRBJ2-1 and V is TRBV29-1; D call uncertain. CDR3 length: 11 residues. Trimming stripped 6 bases from V and 9 bases from J, with 12 bases between. Per germline, CDR1 SQVTM and CDR2 ANQGSEA. CDR3 sequence (DNA): TGCAGCGTGCCCGGTTTGATTGAGCAGTTCTTC. This encodes CSVPGLIEQFF.

The V gene is TRBV19, the J gene TRBJ2-3; 10 bases match TRBD2. The germline V gene encodes CDR1 LNHDA and CDR2 SQIVND (reference sequence). The CDR3 has 16 residues. V shed 9 bases, J shed 0 bases, and the junction held 9 bases outside the gene matches. Written as DNA, the CDR3 is TGTGCCAGCTCCTGGAGACTAGCGGGCAGCACAGATACGCAGTATTTT. Residues: CASSWRLAGSTDTQYF.

V is TRBV6-5 and J is TRBJ1-6; D is perhaps TRBD1 (6 bases). V was clipped by 6 bases and J by 0 bases, with 9 bases between them. From germline, CDR1 is MNHEY and CDR2 SVGAGI. The CDR3 is 15 residues long. The CDR3 reads CASSPDSSYNSPLHF. For the CDR3, the DNA is TGTGCCAGCAGCCCGGACAGCTCCTATAATTCACCCCTCCACTTT.

The chain joins TRBV5-1 to TRBJ1-2; a weak D match, TRBD1 (6 bases). Per the germline V gene, CDR1 is SGHRS and CDR2 is YFSETQ. With 3 bases removed from V and 4 bases from J, the gap between germline ends came to 13 bases. The CDR3 extends over 14 amino acids. The CDR3 region has the DNA TGCGCCAGCAGCTCTGGACAGTCCGGCTATGGCTACACCTTC. This sequence encodes CASSSGQSGYGYTF.

J is TRBJ2-1 and V is TRBV5-4; possible D gene TRBD2, 5 bases. The CDR3 spans 14 residues. Trimming stripped 2 bases from V and 9 bases from J, with 15 bases between. Germline assignment: CDR1 SGHNT and CDR2 YYREEE (reference sequence). The CDR3, as DNA: TGTGCCAGCAGCTTCGGGCGGAGGATAAGTGAGCAGTTCTTC. Protein sequence: CASSFGRRISEQFF.

The chain joins TRBV5-1 to TRBJ2-5; 8 nucleotides align to TRBD1. Germline V gene data show CDR1 as SGHRS and CDR2 as YFSETQ. The V gene end was trimmed by 0 bases and the J gene end by 4 bases; junction bases not matched to a gene: 8. CDR3 length: 16 residues. The CDR3 loop is CASSLGGQERGETQYF. The DNA for the CDR3 is TGCGCCAGCAGCTTGGGGGGACAGGAGAGGGGAGAGACCCAGTACTTC.

This sequence joins TRBV3-1 (or the pseudogene TRBV3-2) and TRBJ1-6; D ambiguous. The CDR3 has 13 amino acids. The V end was cut by 6 bases, the J end by 11 bases, with 14 bases between. Germline V gene sequence: CDR1 LGHDT, CDR2 YNNKEL (reference sequence). DNA of the CDR3: TGTGCCAGCAGGTTCAAAGGAGGGACACCCCTCCACTTT. It specifies CASRFKGGTPLHF.

This rearrangement joins TRBV11-2 to TRBJ2-1; TRBD1 agrees at 9 bases. Germline V CDR1 and CDR2: SGHAT, FQNNGV. The V segment lost 3 bases and the J segment 4 bases; nucleotides outside the gene matches: 10. CDR3 length: 17 residues. In DNA, the CDR3 is TGTGCCAGCAGCTTTAGGTTCGGGGGACAGGGTTACAATGAGCAGTTCTTC. Translating gives CASSFRFGGQGYNEQFF.

V gene TRBV4-1 combines with J gene TRBJ1-1; D perhaps matches TRBD1 (5 bases). V was shortened by 1 base and J by 1 base, with 10 bases between the two germline ends. CDR3 length: 15 residues. Germline V gives CDR1 MGHRA, CDR2 YSYEKL. The CDR3 reads CASSQGNGQNTEAFF. The CDR3 coding sequence is TGCGCCAGCAGCCAAGGGAACGGACAGAACACTGAAGCTTTCTTT.

This chain uses TRBV6-2 or TRBV6-3 with TRBJ1-5; D gene uncertain. The CDR3 is 14 residues long. Germline CDR1 and CDR2: MNHEY and SVGEGT. Trimming removed 5 bases at V and 6 bases at J, with 14 bases between. CDR3 residues: CASSRVEGVQPQHF. The CDR3 DNA follows: TGTGCCAGCAGTCGGGTTGAGGGCGTTCAGCCCCAGCATTTT.

The chain employs TRBV7-9 and TRBJ2-5; tentative D call: TRBD1 (6 bases). CDR1 and CDR2 (germline): SEHNR, FQNEAQ (reference sequence). Trimming cost V 0 bases and J 2 bases, with 16 bases left between them. This CDR3 contains 17 residues. CDR3 DNA: TGTGCCAGCAGCTTAGCAGGGGGTCCTGGCCTACAAGAGACCCAGTACTTC. This encodes CASSLAGGPGLQETQYF.

A single count supports this clone. The gene calls are TRBV11-2 and TRBJ2-7; the match to TRBD2 covers 10 bases. This CDR3 region has 17 residues. Losses at the gene ends were 2 bases for V and 1 base for J; bases not matched to a gene: 8. Germline V gene data show CDR1 as SGHAT and CDR2 as FQNNGV. CDR3 coding DNA: TGTGCCAGCAGCTTACAGTCTAGCGGGAGCGGGTCCTACGAGCAGTACTTC. This gives the protein CASSLQSSGSGSYEQYF.

The V gene is TRBV18, the J gene TRBJ1-6; possibly TRBD1 for D (5 bases). Germline lookup yields CDR1 KGHSH and CDR2 LQKENI. The CDR3 covers 14 residues. Trimming removed 6 bases at V and 14 bases at J, with 20 bases between. CDR3 DNA: TGTGCCAGCTCTCCAGAAGGAGGGGACTTTACCCTCCACTTT. As protein: CASSPEGGDFTLHF. Variable domain in full (rest from reference TRBV18 and TRBJ1-6): NAGVMQNPRHLVRRRGQEARLRCSPMKGHSHVYWYRQLPEEGLKFMVYLQKENIIDESGMPKERFSAEFPKEGPSILRIQQVVRGDSAAYFCASSPEGGDFTLHFGNGTRLTVT.

As for this clone: Other DNA sequences of this sample code for an identical CDR3. The chain links TRBV5-1 to TRBJ2-1, with 12 bases that match TRBD1. The length of the CDR3 is 14 residues. Per germline, CDR1 SGHRS and CDR2 YFSETQ. The junction had 3 bases not matched to a gene; V was cut back by 3 bases and J by 8 bases. CDR3 coding DNA: TGCGCCAGCAGCTCCGGGACAGGGGGCGATGAGCAGTTCTTC. This translates into CASSSGTGGDEQFF.

V gene TRBV7-9 combines with J gene TRBJ1-2; 11 bases line up with TRBD1. This CDR3 has 14 amino acids. The germline V gene has CDR1 SEHNR and CDR2 FQNEAQ (reference sequence). With 5 bases clipped from V and 8 bases from J, the junction kept 7 bases outside the gene matches. CDR3 nucleotide sequence: TGTGCCAGCAGCCAAGGACAGGGGGCGCGGGGCTACACCTTC. It specifies CASSQGQGARGYTF.